The clone carrying this TCR beta chain was counted between two and nine times. Its target is not known. This specimen comes from a study of siplizumab effects on memory and regulatory T cells. The authors cocultured the mixed lymphocyte reaction cells at 37 degrees C for over 5 days. The germline gives CDR1 MNHEY, CDR2 SMNVEV (reference sequence). The CDR3 runs to 13 residues. Losses at the gene ends were 5 bases for V and 5 bases for J; bases not matched to a gene: 5. Repertoires were generated with immunoSEQ multiplex PCR, while TCRdb's copy carries only in-frame clones and drops some. The data hold around 7,400 clones, with approximately 35% observed a single time.

This sequence was found in a human donor in good health; the cells came from an allogeneic mixed lymphocyte reaction. This chain links TRBV27 with TRBJ2-5, with TRBD2 matching over 7 bases. Sample: CFSE-low (dividing) CD8+ T cells sorted from an allogeneic mixed lymphocyte reaction. CDR3 sequence reads: CASSRGVGETQYF. The CDR3 DNA follows: TGTGCCAGCAGTCGGGGGGTAGGGGAGACCCAGTACTTC.